The clone carrying this T cell receptor beta chain appeared a few times. Its antigen is still unknown. This entry is derived from a study of T-cell memory formation after mild COVID-19. On the study more broadly: TCR clusters were mostly confined to one donor each. Findings of the study overall: Whereas later expanders leaned CD4+, clones contracting day 15 to 85 showed a balanced CD4/CD8 makeup. Pre-infection memory contained some responding clones, which suggested that cross-reactive memory had joined.

cDNA libraries for TCR alpha and TCR beta, carrying sample barcodes and UMIs, came from 5'RACE with constant-segment primers. Each CDR3 protein is one row after TCRdb ran MiXCR on the 5' RACE reads. The repertoire holds fewer than 700,000 distinct CDR3 sequences, with about 20% as singletons. CDR3 length: 12 residues. V lost 4 bases and J 0 bases, leaving 6 bases between the germline ends. Germline V gene lookup returns CDR1 SQVTM and CDR2 ANQGSEA. The V and J genes are TRBV29-1 and TRBJ2-5; D call uncertain. Sequences were obtained from PBMCs or a T cell subset sorted from them (not recorded which). The sequence came from an adult woman who had mild COVID-19 (a few samples of this study predate the infection). Cell type and time point are not known. CDR3 nucleotide sequence: TGCAGCGTTGTAGGCAACCAAGAGACCCAGTACTTC. Amino acid sequence: CSVVGNQETQYF.